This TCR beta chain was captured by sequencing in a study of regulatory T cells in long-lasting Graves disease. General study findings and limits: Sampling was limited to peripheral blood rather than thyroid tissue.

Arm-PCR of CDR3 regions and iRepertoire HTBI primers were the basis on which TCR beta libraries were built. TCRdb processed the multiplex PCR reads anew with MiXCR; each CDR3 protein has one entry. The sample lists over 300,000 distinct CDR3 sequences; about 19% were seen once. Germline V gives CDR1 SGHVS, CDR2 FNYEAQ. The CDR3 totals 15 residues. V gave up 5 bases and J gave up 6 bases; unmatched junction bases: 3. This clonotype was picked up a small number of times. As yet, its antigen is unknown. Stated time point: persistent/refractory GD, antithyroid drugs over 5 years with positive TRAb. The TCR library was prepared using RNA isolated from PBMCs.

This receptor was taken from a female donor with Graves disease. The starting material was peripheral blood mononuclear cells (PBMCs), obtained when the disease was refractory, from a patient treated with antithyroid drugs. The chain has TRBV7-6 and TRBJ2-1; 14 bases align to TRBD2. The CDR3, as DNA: TGTGCCAGCAGCCCGACTAGCGGGAGGGCCAATGAGCAGTTCTTC. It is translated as CASSPTSGRANEQFF. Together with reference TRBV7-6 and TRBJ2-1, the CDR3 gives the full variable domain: GAGVSQSPRYKVTKRGQDVALRCDPISGHVSLYWYRQALGQGPEFLTYFNYEAQQDKSGLPNDRFSAERPEGSISTLTIQRTEQRDSAMYRCASSPTSGRANEQFFGPGTRLTVL.